This T cell receptor beta chain appears in the sequencing data of a study of T-cell memory formation after mild COVID-19. This CDR3 contains 15 residues. Unmatched junction bases numbered 10, after V lost 6 bases and J lost 10 bases. CDR1 is MGHDK, CDR2 SYGVNS, per germline. TCRdb itself ran the 5' RACE reads through MiXCR, one entry per CDR3 protein. Here the sample spans about 470,000 distinct CDR3 sequences, about 23% being singletons. The rearrangement links TRBV25-1 to TRBJ2-1, with 12 nucleotides matching TRBD2. Material for sequencing was PBMCs or a T cell subset sorted from them (not recorded which). The sequence came from an adult woman who had mild COVID-19 (a few samples of this study predate the infection). Cell type and time point are not known. The CDR3 DNA reads TGTGCCAGCAGGACTCTAGCGGGAGGGCCCGGGGAGCAGTTCTTC. This sequence encodes CASRTLAGGPGEQFF.